The T cell receptor (beta chain) described here comes from a study of response to subunit inactivated influenza vaccine. The study's findings and limits: Authors suggested that a seasonal influenza vaccination recruits few new T cells each time.

TCRdb reprocessed the RT-PCR reads with MiXCR, giving one entry per CDR3 protein. The sample shows roughly 780,000 distinct CDR3 sequences, about 18% of them seen only once. Remarks on this clonotype: The antigen remains unidentified.

This CDR3 is built from 16 residues. Germline V gives CDR1 KGHDR, CDR2 SFDVKD. V was pared by 4 bases and J by 1 base, with 2 bases of the junction left unmatched. The specimen comprised PBMCs from blood, sampled less than 6 days after vaccination. This TCR came from a man aged 50 or older who received an inactivated influenza vaccine. The V call is TRBV24-1, the J call TRBJ2-1; 11 bases fit TRBD2. The CDR3 is CATSDSSGRSYNEQFF. In nucleotides, the CDR3 is TGTGCCACCAGTGACTCTAGCGGGAGGTCCTACAATGAGCAGTTCTTC.